Listed here are 6 T cell receptor beta chains from one sample, sequenced in a study of shared clonotypes between healthy human individuals. The naive CD8 subset, CD45RO-negative cells positively selected for CCR7, excluded terminally differentiated effector memory CD45RA+ cells. Profiling relied on immunoSEQ multiplex PCR, and the TCRdb table lists in-frame clones only, not all of them. The table shows about 2.2 million clones, with 90% to 95% occurring only once. The sample consisted of naive CD8+ T cells from PBMCs. All receptors derive from a man aged 18 to 30 in good health. Some clones in this sample may be carry-over from other donors' samples.

The chain links TRBV7-8 to TRBJ2-3; D uncertain. The germline V gene has CDR1 SGHVS and CDR2 FQNEAQ. Trimming pared 5 bases from V and 5 bases from J, leaving 11 bases between. CDR3 length: 13 residues. In DNA form, the CDR3 reads TGTGCCAGCAGCCCTCCGATGGTAGATACGCAGTATTTT. Translating gives CASSPPMVDTQYF.

This chain joins TRBV6-6 and TRBJ2-1, with a weak D call TRBD1 (5 bases). V was pared by 5 bases and J by 3 bases, with 8 bases between. CDR1 is MNHNY, CDR2 SVGAGI, per germline (reference sequence). The CDR3 is made up of 13 amino acids. The CDR3 is CASSPDSYNEQFF. The CDR3 DNA sequence: TGTGCCAGCAGTCCTGACAGCTACAATGAGCAGTTCTTC.

J is TRBJ2-1 and V is TRBV28; 7 bases agree with TRBD1. This CDR3 contains 15 residues. J was trimmed by 6 bases and V by 6 bases; bases with no gene match: 11. The germline gives CDR1 MDHEN, CDR2 SYDVKM. This CDR3 reads CASSASTGWVNEQFF. In DNA, the CDR3 is TGTGCCAGCAGCGCGTCGACAGGGTGGGTCAATGAGCAGTTCTTC.

This chain links TRBV9 with TRBJ2-7; D remains unclear. This CDR3 spans 15 amino acids. Trimming stripped 0 bases from V and 2 bases from J, with 12 bases between. Germline V gene data show CDR1 as SGDLS and CDR2 as YYNGEE. DNA of the CDR3: TGTGCCAGCAGCGTAGCTGGCGCCGTGGCCTACGAGCAGTACTTC. Its protein product is CASSVAGAVAYEQYF.

The chain joins TRBV18 to TRBJ2-2; no clear D. This CDR3 has 14 amino acids. V was cut by 3 bases and J by 2 bases, with 7 bases left in between. Germline CDR1 and CDR2: KGHSH and LQKENI. CDR3 region: CASSPLSNTGELFF. In DNA, the CDR3 is TGTGCCAGCTCACCTCTCAGCAACACCGGGGAGCTGTTTTTT.

Notes on this clone: This sample includes further DNA sequences coding for the same CDR3. V usage is TRBV11-3 and J usage is TRBJ2-7, with D perhaps TRBD2 (5 bases). Trimming stripped 5 bases from V and 1 base from J, with 9 bases between. CDR3 length equals 13 residues. The germline V gene encodes CDR1 SGHNT and CDR2 YENEEA. The CDR3: CASSSRGSYEQYF. As DNA, the CDR3 is TGTGCCAGCAGCAGTCGGGGATCCTACGAGCAGTACTTC.